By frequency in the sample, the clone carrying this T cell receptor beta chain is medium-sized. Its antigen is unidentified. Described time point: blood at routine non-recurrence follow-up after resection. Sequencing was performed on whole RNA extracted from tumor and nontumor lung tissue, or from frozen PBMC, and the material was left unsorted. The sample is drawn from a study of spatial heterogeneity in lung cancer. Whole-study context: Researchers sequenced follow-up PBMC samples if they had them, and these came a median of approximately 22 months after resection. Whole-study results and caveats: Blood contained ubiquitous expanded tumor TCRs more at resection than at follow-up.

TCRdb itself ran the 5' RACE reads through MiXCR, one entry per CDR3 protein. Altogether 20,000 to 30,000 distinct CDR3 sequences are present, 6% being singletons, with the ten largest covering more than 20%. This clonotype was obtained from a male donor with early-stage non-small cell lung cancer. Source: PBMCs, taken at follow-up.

The CDR3 coding sequence is TGTGCCAGCTGCCGGACTAGCACAGATACGCAGTATTTT. Its translation: CASCRTSTDTQYF. The chain is built from TRBV2 and TRBJ2-3, with D maybe TRBD2 (5 bases). This CDR3 comprises 13 residues. V was shortened by 8 bases and J by 0 bases, with 9 bases between the two germline ends. Germline loops: CDR1 SNHLY, CDR2 FYNNEI.